The T cell receptor (beta chain) described here comes from a study of beta chain features in type 1 diabetes. Study-level points and caveats: PCR might favor shorter templates, but any such skew would affect patients and controls equally.

The entirety of the isolated RNA underwent reverse transcription, so expressed TCRB transcripts were sequenced. The read count averaged around 3.6 million across naive, central memory and regulatory T cell samples. Only in-frame clones appear in the TCRdb table, and some are missing; sequencing was by immunoSEQ multiplex PCR. Among under 400,000 clones listed, less than 20% were seen once. A few counts support this clone. Its target is not known. Trimming cost V 2 bases and J 2 bases; bases outside gene matches: 9. The CDR3 runs to 16 residues. CDR1 MNHNS and CDR2 SASEGT come from the germline V gene. Sequencing input: naive CD4+ T cells from blood. V is TRBV6-1 and J is TRBJ2-7; the match to TRBD1 covers 7 bases. The receptor comes from a woman aged 18-29 years in good health. The CDR3 loop is CASSEMAGTVTYEQYF. The CDR3 DNA reads TGTGCCAGCAGTGAAATGGCCGGGACAGTTACCTACGAGCAGTACTTC.